These 21 T cell receptor beta chains were all obtained from the same sample, sequenced in a study of T-cell memory formation after mild COVID-19. TCRdb re-called the 5' RACE reads with MiXCR, one entry per CDR3 protein. The sample shows about 210,000 distinct CDR3 sequences, around 30% of them seen only once. The sample taken for sequencing was PBMCs or a T cell subset sorted from them (not recorded which). These receptors were taken from an adult woman who had mild COVID-19 (a few samples of this study predate the infection). Cell type and time point are not known.

This clonotype appeared a few times. The genes are TRBV14 and TRBJ2-3, with D maybe TRBD2 (5 bases). Germline assignment: CDR1 SGHDN and CDR2 FVKESK. Trimming removed 1 base at V and 6 bases at J, with 11 bases between. The CDR3 spans 14 residues. CDR3 nucleotides: TGTGCCAGCAGCCAAGCTTTCGGGGTTGATACGCAGTATTTT. Its translation: CASSQAFGVDTQYF.

This clonotype was counted a few times. The chain recombines TRBV6-6 with TRBJ2-3; 14 bases match TRBD2. The CDR3 contains 16 residues. With V trimmed by 6 bases and J by 4 bases, 6 bases remained unmatched. Germline V lookup: CDR1 MNHNY, CDR2 SVGAGI (reference sequence). CDR3 region: CASSLRLAGGPDTQYF. CDR3 coding DNA: TGTGCCAGCAGCCTCAGACTAGCGGGAGGGCCAGATACGCAGTATTTT.

The chain recombines TRBV29-1 with TRBJ1-1; tentative D call: TRBD1 (5 bases). V was trimmed by 7 bases and J by 11 bases, leaving 17 bases between them. Germline V gene sequence: CDR1 SQVTM, CDR2 ANQGSEA. There are 11 residues in the CDR3. CDR3 amino acids: CSAGERAGAFF. CDR3 nucleotides: TGCAGCGCCGGGGAAAGGGCAGGGGCTTTCTTT.

The V gene is TRBV5-1, the J gene TRBJ2-5, with TRBD2 identical over 10 bases. CDR3 length equals 14 residues. The trim removed 4 bases at V and 5 bases at J, leaving 5 bases unmatched. Looked up from germline, CDR1 is SGHRS and CDR2 is YFSETQ. The CDR3 DNA reads as TGCGCCAGCAGCCCGGGACTAGCGATGGAGACCCAGTACTTC. As protein: CASSPGLAMETQYF.

The chain joins TRBV19 to TRBJ2-1; D is undetermined. The germline CDR1 and CDR2 sequences are LNHDA and SQIVND (reference sequence). Trimming shortened V by 5 bases and J by 6 bases, and 14 bases separated the two germline ends. The CDR3 loop spans 14 amino acids. CDR3 loop: CASSLESGFNEQFF. The DNA for the CDR3 is TGTGCCAGTAGTCTGGAGAGTGGATTCAATGAGCAGTTCTTC.

V gene TRBV3-1 combines with J gene TRBJ2-7; 10 bases are a match to TRBD2. Germline-derived CDR1 and CDR2 are LGHDT and YNNKEL (reference sequence). The length of the CDR3 is 16 residues. V shed 1 base, J shed 4 bases, and the junction held 7 bases outside the gene matches. The CDR3 nucleotides are TGTGCCAGCAGCCAAGTAGGACTAGCGGACATGTACGAGCAGTACTTC. Translated: CASSQVGLADMYEQYF.

This clonotype was seen a few times. This sequence joins TRBV7-9 and TRBJ2-3; 8 bases agree with TRBD2. The length of the CDR3 is 18 residues. The germline V gene encodes CDR1 SEHNR and CDR2 FQNEAQ (reference sequence). Unmatched junction bases numbered 19, after V lost 7 bases and J lost 4 bases. CDR3 nucleotides: TGTGCCAGCAATCGAGACAGCACACAGACGGGGGGGTCAGATACGCAGTATTTT. The encoded protein is CASNRDSTQTGGSDTQYF. Filled out from reference TRBV7-9 and TRBJ2-3, the complete variable domain reads DTGVSQNPRHKITKRGQNVTFRCDPISEHNRLYWYRQTLGQGPEFLTYFQNEAQLEKSRLLSDRFSAERPKGSFSTLEIQRTEQGDSAMYLCASNRDSTQTGGSDTQYFGPGTRLTVL.

This clonotype was seen a handful of times. The V call is TRBV24-1, the J call TRBJ2-1; D is uncertain. Germline V gene data show CDR1 as KGHDR and CDR2 as SFDVKD. The CDR3 sequence is 16 residues long. Trimming removed 3 bases from V and 4 bases from J, with 15 bases in between. For the CDR3, the DNA is TGTGCCACCAGTGATACCGCTTTCCAGAATTACAATGAGCAGTTCTTC. Translation gives CATSDTAFQNYNEQFF.

J is TRBJ2-5 and V is TRBV21-1; the DNA was not compared with TRBD1, the D call given in the table. TRBV21-1 is labeled a pseudogene. CDR3 length equals 14 residues. CDR3 bases: TGTGCCAGCAGCTTGGGGGGGGAAAGGGAGACCCAGTACTTC. It specifies CASSLGGERETQYF.

The chain uses TRBV24-1 and TRBJ2-2; TRBD1 matches at 8 bases. The CDR3 totals 14 residues. The germline CDR1 and CDR2 sequences are KGHDR and SFDVKD. The V and J ends lost 9 bases and 4 bases, in that order; junction bases with no gene match: 6. CDR3 protein: CATHGQGGTGELFF. CDR3 DNA sequence: TGTGCCACCCACGGACAGGGTGGCACCGGGGAGCTGTTTTTT.

This clonotype was picked up a small number of times. The chain recombines TRBV5-1 with TRBJ2-3; 8 bases are a match to TRBD1. V shed 3 bases, J shed 4 bases, and the junction held 7 bases outside the gene matches. Germline V CDR1 and CDR2: SGHRS, YFSETQ. The CDR3 has 15 residues. The CDR3 spells CASSSGQGIPDTQYF. In DNA form, the CDR3 reads TGCGCCAGCAGCTCCGGACAGGGAATCCCAGATACGCAGTATTTT.

This rearrangement joins TRBV12-3 or TRBV12-4 to TRBJ1-5; TRBD1 might be the D (6 bases). This CDR3 has 13 residues. Trimming removed 5 bases from V and 7 bases from J, with 12 bases in between. CDR3 loop: CASSPYRVQPQHF. The DNA of the CDR3 is TGTGCCAGCAGTCCATACAGGGTCCAGCCCCAGCATTTT.

The sample holds a few counts of this clonotype. The V call is TRBV3-1, the J call TRBJ2-3; 10 nucleotides agree with TRBD2. There are 13 residues in the CDR3. Looked up from germline, CDR1 is LGHDT and CDR2 is YNNKEL (reference sequence). V shed 11 bases, J shed 3 bases, and the junction held 5 bases outside the gene matches. CDR3 nucleotides: TGTGCCGCCGGACTAGCGGTAACAGATACGCAGTATTTT. It encodes CAAGLAVTDTQYF.

A few counts support this clonotype. The chain links TRBV6-5 to TRBJ2-6; 10 bases are shared with TRBD1. CDR1 is MNHEY and CDR2 is SVGAGI in the germline V gene. The CDR3 extends over 17 amino acids. V lost 5 bases to trimming and J lost 0 bases; unmatched junction nucleotides: 4. This CDR3 is CASSRQGAYSGANVLTF. For the CDR3, the DNA is TGTGCCAGCAGTAGACAGGGGGCCTACTCTGGGGCCAACGTCCTGACTTTC.

The chain links TRBV5-6 to TRBJ1-2, with D maybe TRBD1 (5 bases). Germline V gene sequence: CDR1 SGHDT, CDR2 YYEEEE. Between the trimmed V and J ends, which lost 3 bases and 8 bases, there was a span of 20 bases. The CDR3 is made up of 15 amino acids. CDR3 nucleotides: TGTGCCAGCAGCTATGGTACCGGGACCCTGGGGGGCTACACCTTC. It is translated as CASSYGTGTLGGYTF.

The chain is built from TRBV20-1 and TRBJ1-4, with a tentative D call TRBD1 (5 bases). CDR3 length: 15 amino acids. Trimming took 4 bases from V and 0 from J, leaving 12 bases between them. Germline V gene lookup returns CDR1 DFQATT and CDR2 SNEGSKA (reference sequence). CDR3 protein: CSAMRQGPTNEKLFF. As DNA, the CDR3 is TGCAGTGCTATGCGGCAGGGACCAACTAATGAAAAACTGTTTTTT.

This chain connects TRBV27 to TRBJ1-6, with D perhaps matching TRBD1 (6 bases). V was pared by 3 bases and J by 9 bases, with 12 bases between. Germline values: CDR1 MNHEY, CDR2 SMNVEV (reference sequence). This CDR3 comprises 14 residues. The DNA for the CDR3 is TGTGCCAGCAGTTTGGGGGGCCTAAGTTCACCCCTCCACTTT. It translates to CASSLGGLSSPLHF.

This chain links TRBV7-6 with TRBJ2-1, with 11 nucleotides matching TRBD1. Germline V gene sequence: CDR1 SGHVS, CDR2 FNYEAQ. The CDR3 has 13 residues. CDR3 region: CAVGQGAYNEQFF. The DNA of the CDR3 is TGTGCGGTGGGACAGGGGGCCTACAATGAGCAGTTCTTC.

In this sample, this clonotype turned up a few times. The rearrangement uses TRBV7-9 and TRBJ1-2; the D is unclear. CDR3 length: 12 amino acids. V lost 1 base and J lost 8, with 8 bases in between. Per germline, CDR1 SEHNR and CDR2 FQNEAQ (reference sequence). In DNA form, the CDR3 reads TGTGCCAGCAGCTTAGATGGAGGGGGCTACACCTTC. Amino acid sequence: CASSLDGGGYTF.

This clonotype was seen only a few times. V is TRBV7-9 and J is TRBJ2-5; weak D call: TRBD2 (6 bases). Deletions cut 3 bases from V and 4 bases from J, with 9 bases between. Per germline, CDR1 SEHNR and CDR2 FQNEAQ (reference sequence). This CDR3 is 13 amino acids long. CDR3 sequence: CASSLRDIETQYF. In DNA, the CDR3 is TGTGCCAGCAGCTTGCGGGATATAGAGACCCAGTACTTC. The full variable domain, its missing parts supplied by reference TRBV7-9 and TRBJ2-5, is DTGVSQNPRHKITKRGQNVTFRCDPISEHNRLYWYRQTLGQGPEFLTYFQNEAQLEKSRLLSDRFSAERPKGSFSTLEIQRTEQGDSAMYLCASSLRDIETQYFGPGTRLLVL.

The chain couples TRBV7-2 to TRBJ2-1, with 8 nucleotides matching TRBD1. This CDR3 has 15 amino acids. The germline V gene encodes CDR1 SGHTA and CDR2 FQGNSA. Trimming took 7 bases from V and 0 from J; bases not matched to a gene: 5. CDR3 loop: CASTVTGGSYNEQFF. CDR3 DNA: TGTGCCAGCACCGTAACAGGGGGCTCCTACAATGAGCAGTTCTTC.